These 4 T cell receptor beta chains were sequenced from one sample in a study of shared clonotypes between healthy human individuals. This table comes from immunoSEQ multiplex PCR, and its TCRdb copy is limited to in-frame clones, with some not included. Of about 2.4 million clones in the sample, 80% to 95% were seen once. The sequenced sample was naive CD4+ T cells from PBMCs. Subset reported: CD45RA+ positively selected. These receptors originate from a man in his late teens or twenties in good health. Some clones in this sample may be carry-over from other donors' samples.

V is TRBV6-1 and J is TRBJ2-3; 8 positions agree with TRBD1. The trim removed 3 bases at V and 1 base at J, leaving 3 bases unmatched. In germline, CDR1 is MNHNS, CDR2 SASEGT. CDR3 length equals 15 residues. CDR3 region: CASSDRTGRTDTQYF. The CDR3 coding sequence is TGTGCCAGCAGTGATAGGACAGGGCGCACAGATACGCAGTATTTT.

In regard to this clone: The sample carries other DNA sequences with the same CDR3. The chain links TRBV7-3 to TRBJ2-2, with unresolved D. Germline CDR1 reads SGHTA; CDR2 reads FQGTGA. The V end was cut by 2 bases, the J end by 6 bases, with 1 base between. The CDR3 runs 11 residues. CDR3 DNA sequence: TGTGCCAGCAGCTTATCCGGGGAGCTGTTTTTT. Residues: CASSLSGELFF.

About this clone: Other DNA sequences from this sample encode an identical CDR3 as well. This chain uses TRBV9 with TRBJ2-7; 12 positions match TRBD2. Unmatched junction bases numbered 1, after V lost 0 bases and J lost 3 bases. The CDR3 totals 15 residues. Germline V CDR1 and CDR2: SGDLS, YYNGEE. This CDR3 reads CASSVELAGGYEQYF. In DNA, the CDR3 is TGTGCCAGCAGCGTAGAACTAGCGGGAGGCTACGAGCAGTACTTC.

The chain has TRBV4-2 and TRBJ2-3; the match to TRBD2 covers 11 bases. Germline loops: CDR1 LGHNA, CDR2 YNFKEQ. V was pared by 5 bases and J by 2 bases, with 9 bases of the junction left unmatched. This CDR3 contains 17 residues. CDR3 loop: CASSGRGTSGITDTQYF. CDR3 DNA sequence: TGTGCCAGCAGCGGACGAGGGACTAGCGGAATCACAGATACGCAGTATTTT.